The 21 T cell receptor beta chains below come from one sample, sequenced in a study of T-cell reconstitution after alpha-beta-depleted transplantation in children. TCRbeta library construction was performed incorporating unique molecular identifiers. In TCRdb, the PCR reads were re-called with MiXCR into one record per CDR3 protein. The top ten clones hold 1.1% of a sample with around 600,000 distinct CDR3 sequences, 16% of them seen once. The sequences come from PBMCs from the stem cell graft donor, collected from the stem cell graft. These receptors were collected from a human donor who donated a stem cell graft to a child with acute myeloid leukemia.

The chain has TRBV24-1 and TRBJ2-5, with 11 positions matching TRBD1. CDR3 length: 17 amino acids. Losses at the gene ends were 3 bases for V and 3 bases for J; bases not matched to a gene: 8. Germline-derived CDR1 and CDR2 are KGHDR and SFDVKD. CDR3 in amino acids: CATSDPRTGGLKETQYF. Written as DNA, the CDR3 is TGTGCCACCAGTGATCCTCGGACAGGGGGCTTAAAAGAGACCCAGTACTTC.

The V and J genes are TRBV25-1 and TRBJ1-4, with 7 bases lining up with TRBD1. Looked up from germline, CDR1 is MGHDK and CDR2 is SYGVNS. With 0 bases clipped from V and 4 bases from J, the junction kept 8 bases outside the gene matches. This CDR3 has 17 amino acids. CDR3 nucleotides: TGTGCCAGCAGTGAATATGGGGACAGTTCTTTTAATGAAAAACTGTTTTTT. Encoded protein: CASSEYGDSSFNEKLFF.

This clonotype came up a few times. The V and J genes are TRBV20-1 and TRBJ1-5, with D hard to call. CDR1 is DFQATT, CDR2 SNEGSKA, per germline (reference sequence). The CDR3 extends over 15 amino acids. The V end was cut by 3 bases, the J end by 0 bases, with 12 bases between. This CDR3 is CSASAGGYSNQPQHF. CDR3 DNA sequence: TGCAGTGCTAGCGCGGGAGGTTATAGCAATCAGCCCCAGCATTTT.

The sample holds many counts of this clonotype. The chain recombines TRBV29-1 with TRBJ2-1; no clear D. Germline CDR1 SQVTM, CDR2 ANQGSEA. V gave up 6 bases and J gave up 5 bases, with 17 bases separating them. CDR3 length: 14 amino acids. The CDR3 DNA follows: TGCAGCGTGGACGTAGTCGTGTCAGACAATGAGCAGTTCTTC. This gives the protein CSVDVVVSDNEQFF.

This clonotype was detected only a few times. The chain has TRBV4-3 and TRBJ2-1; 9 bases match TRBD1. From germline, CDR1 is LGHNA and CDR2 YSLEER. This CDR3 spans 16 amino acids. V dropped 0 bases and J dropped 7; count of bases not matched to a gene: 7. CDR3 sequence reads: CASSQDLGQGKNEQFF. In nucleotides, the CDR3 is TGCGCCAGCAGCCAAGACCTAGGACAGGGGAAGAATGAGCAGTTCTTC.

A word on this clonotype: This could be a read error, since a much larger clone is one nucleotide away. The J gene is TRBJ2-1, the V gene TRBV20-1; no clear D gene. This CDR3 spans 17 amino acids. Germline V gene data show CDR1 as DFQATT and CDR2 as SNEGSKA (reference sequence). Trimming removed 6 bases at V and 8 bases at J, with 29 bases between. The CDR3 sequence is CSAQTIVGMSPGHEQFF. The CDR3 DNA sequence: TGCAGTGCCCAAACCATCGTGGGAATGTCACCTGGCCATGAGCAGTTCTTC.

This clonotype appeared a few times. The chain joins TRBV20-1 to TRBJ2-3, with D perhaps matching TRBD1 or TRBD2 (5 bases each). The germline CDR1 and CDR2 sequences are DFQATT and SNEGSKA (reference sequence). The length of the CDR3 is 17 residues. Trimming removed 0 bases from V and 5 bases from J, with 21 bases in between. CDR3 sequence reads: CSARDRGLGHSGDTQYF. The CDR3 region has the DNA TGCAGTGCTAGAGACCGGGGCTTAGGGCACTCGGGAGATACGCAGTATTTT.

This clonotype was counted many times. V is TRBV29-1 and J is TRBJ1-2; D gene unclear. CDR3 size: 12 residues. V dropped 1 base and J dropped 2 bases, with 5 bases sitting between them. Germline V gene sequence: CDR1 SQVTM, CDR2 ANQGSEA. CDR3 DNA sequence: TGCAGCGTTGAAGGGCCCAACTATGGCTACACCTTC. Protein sequence: CSVEGPNYGYTF.

This clonotype was counted many times. This chain uses TRBV4-3 with TRBJ2-7; TRBD1 agrees at 7 bases. V dropped 3 bases and J dropped 3; count of bases not matched to a gene: 2. The CDR3 is 13 residues long. CDR1 LGHNA and CDR2 YSLEER come from the germline V gene. CDR3 sequence (DNA): TGCGCCAGCAGCCAGAGACAGGGCTACGAGCAGTACTTC. Amino acids: CASSQRQGYEQYF.

This clonotype was seen at least ten times. The chain is built from TRBV20-1 and TRBJ2-7, with D possibly called TRBD1 or TRBD2 (6 bases each). The V gene's germline CDR1 is DFQATT and CDR2 SNEGSKA (reference sequence). The germline V and J ends were trimmed by 1 base and 4 bases, with 14 bases remaining between them. The CDR3 runs 14 residues. The chain's CDR3 is CSARGPGGIYEQYV. The CDR3 nucleotides read TGCAGTGCTAGAGGGCCCGGGGGCATTTACGAGCAGTACGTC.

As to this clonotype: A much larger clone lies one base from this, so it may be a read error. CDR3 amino acids: CASSFGQRPNNEQFF. CDR3 in DNA: TGTGCCAGCAGCTTCGGGCAGAGACCGAACAATGAGCAGTTCTTC. The chain uses TRBV7-8 and TRBJ2-1; no clear D. CDR1 is SGHVS and CDR2 is FQNEAQ in the germline V gene. The ends were cut back, 3 bases at V and 5 bases at J, with 14 bases in the middle. This CDR3 is built from 15 residues.

The chain uses TRBV3-1 and TRBJ1-1; D call uncertain. This CDR3 has 13 amino acids. Per germline, CDR1 LGHDT and CDR2 YNNKEL (reference sequence). The V end was cut by 2 bases, the J end by 4 bases, with 8 bases between. CDR3 in amino acids: CASSQTDRTEAFF. As DNA, the CDR3 is TGTGCCAGCAGCCAAACGGACCGCACTGAAGCTTTCTTT.

The chain employs TRBV7-9 and TRBJ2-7, with no clear D. Trimming stripped 1 base from V and 12 bases from J, with 16 bases between. This CDR3 has 13 amino acids. Germline values: CDR1 SEHNR, CDR2 FQNEAQ (reference sequence). This chain's CDR3 is CASSLDRPPWWYF. The DNA for the CDR3 is TGTGCCAGCAGCTTAGACAGACCGCCTTGGTGGTACTTC.

There are many counts of this clonotype. This chain joins TRBV12-3 or TRBV12-4 and TRBJ2-2; D remains ambiguous. Deletions cut 4 bases from V and 7 bases from J, with 7 bases between. CDR3 length equals 12 residues. In nucleotides, the CDR3 is TGTGCCAGCAGTTCGGTGGGCGGGGAGCTGTTTTTT. This encodes CASSSVGGELFF.

Ten or more counts support this clonotype. The chain uses TRBV28 and TRBJ1-6; 7 nucleotides match TRBD1. The CDR3 sequence is 15 residues long. V trimming: 5 bases; J trimming: 5 bases; junction bases outside the gene matches: 6. Germline-derived CDR1 and CDR2 are MDHEN and SYDVKM. The CDR3 bases are TGTGCCAGCAGTCTCGGGACAGCGGATAATTCACCCCTCCACTTT. Translating gives CASSLGTADNSPLHF. The entire variable domain, with the rest obtained from reference TRBV28 and TRBJ1-6, is as follows: DVKVTQSSRYLVKRTGEKVFLECVQDMDHENMFWYRQDPGLGLRLIYFSYDVKMKEKGDIPEGYSVSREKKERFSLILESASTNQTSMYLCASSLGTADNSPLHFGNGTRLTVT.

The CDR3 loop reads CSAGSSGGFQETQYF. CDR3 in DNA: TGCAGTGCTGGTTCTAGCGGGGGTTTCCAAGAGACCCAGTACTTC. The chain has TRBV20-1 and TRBJ2-5, with 10 bases aligning to TRBD2. The CDR3 has 15 residues. With V trimmed by 5 bases and J by 1 base, 7 bases remained unmatched. The germline V gene has CDR1 DFQATT and CDR2 SNEGSKA (reference sequence).

This clonotype was seen repeatedly, ten times or more. This sequence joins TRBV6-1 and TRBJ1-3, with 8 bases aligning to TRBD1. Trimming cost V 7 bases and J 4 bases; bases outside gene matches: 6. In germline, CDR1 is MNHNS, CDR2 SASEGT. The CDR3 has 14 amino acids. The CDR3 region has the DNA TGTGCCAGCATGATGGACAGGGTCGGAAACACCATATATTTT. Protein sequence: CASMMDRVGNTIYF.

This chain joins TRBV5-1 and TRBJ1-1, with D hard to call. V lost 0 bases, J lost 7 bases, and 7 bases lay in between. The CDR3 is 12 residues long. Germline V gene data show CDR1 as SGHRS and CDR2 as YFSETQ. The CDR3 nucleotides are TGCGCCAGCAGCTTGGGAGAGCATGAAGCTTTCTTT. It is translated as CASSLGEHEAFF. The variable domain in full, with the rest retrieved from reference TRBV5-1 and TRBJ1-1, is KAGVTQTPRYLIKTRGQQVTLSCSPISGHRSVSWYQQTPGQGLQFLFEYFSETQRNKGNFPGRFSGRQFSNSRSEMNVSTLELGDSALYLCASSLGEHEAFFGQGTRLTVV.

Ten or more counts support this clonotype. The germline gene is not matched at one end of the junction; a read error may be the cause. The chain is built from TRBV5-1 and TRBJ2-1; D not certain. The CDR3 contains 12 residues. Germline CDR1 reads SGHRS; CDR2 reads YFSETQ. CDR3 sequence: CASSLALNEQFF. The CDR3 DNA is TGTGCCAGCAGTTTAGCCTTGAATGAGCAGTTCTTC.

This clonotype was counted many times. The chain links TRBV20-1 to TRBJ1-1; weak D call: TRBD1 (5 bases). CDR1 and CDR2 (germline): DFQATT, SNEGSKA (reference sequence). This CDR3 comprises 15 residues. The V and J ends lost 6 bases and 0 bases respectively, with 17 bases between them. The CDR3 reads CSAALLGGLNTEAFF. The CDR3 DNA is TGCAGTGCGGCCCTTCTGGGGGGATTGAACACTGAAGCTTTCTTT.

This clonotype was found many times. The CDR3 loop is CASSSRIPPPGSSYNEQFF. CDR3 nucleotide sequence: TGTGCCAGCAGCTCCCGGATCCCCCCCCCAGGCAGCTCCTACAATGAGCAGTTCTTC. This sequence joins TRBV11-1 and TRBJ2-1; D uncertain. Per the germline V gene, CDR1 is SGHAT and CDR2 is FQDESV (reference sequence). The CDR3 has 19 amino acids. V was shortened by 4 bases and J by 0 bases, with 22 bases between the two germline ends.